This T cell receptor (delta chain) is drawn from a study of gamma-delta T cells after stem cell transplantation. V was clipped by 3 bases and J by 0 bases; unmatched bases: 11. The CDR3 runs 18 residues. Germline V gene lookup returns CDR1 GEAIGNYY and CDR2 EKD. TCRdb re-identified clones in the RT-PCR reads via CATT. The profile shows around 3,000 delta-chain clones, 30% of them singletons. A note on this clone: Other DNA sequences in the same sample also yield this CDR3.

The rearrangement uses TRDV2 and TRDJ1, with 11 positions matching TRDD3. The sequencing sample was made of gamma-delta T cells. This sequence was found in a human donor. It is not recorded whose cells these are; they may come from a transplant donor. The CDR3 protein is CACDSLGDTREYTDKLIF. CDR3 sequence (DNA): TGTGCCTGTGACTCGCTGGGGGATACCCGAGAGTACACCGATAAACTCATCTTT.